This is a list of T cell receptor beta chains from one sample in a study of blood T cell repertoires in COVID-19. Using immunoSEQ multiplex PCR, the repertoire was profiled, and TCRdb retains in-frame clones only, with some absent. The sample lists about 370,000 clones; approximately 92% were seen once. Sequencing was performed on PBMCs or T cells enriched from blood (not recorded which). These receptor sequences come from a man aged 18 to 30 who had recovered from COVID-19. Each CDR3 is given with its conserved first and last residue. The D gene is left open where the match is weak. Clone size is stated in some rows and not others, as once, few, many or a class when expanded.

CDR3 length	D gene	V gene	clone size	J gene	CDR3 DNA	CDR3 protein
15	NA	TRBV5-1	NA	TRBJ1-4	TGCGCCAGCAGCCCCTCCGCAGGCCTTAATGAAAAACTGTTTTTT	CASSPSAGLNEKLFF
14	NA	TRBV5-4	NA	TRBJ1-3	TGTGCCAGCAGCCCCGACATATTTGGAAACACCATATATTTT	CASSPDIFGNTIYF
14	NA	TRBV3-1/TRBV3-2	NA	TRBJ1-4	TGTGCCAGCAGTCTACAGGGCCCGCGGGAAAAACTGTTTTTT	CASSLQGPREKLFF
15	NA	TRBV5-8	NA	TRBJ1-3	TGTGCCAGCAGCGTGAACAGGGTAACTGGAAACACCATATATTTT	CASSVNRVTGNTIYF
17	TRBD2	TRBV4-3	NA	TRBJ2-3	TGCGCCAGCAGCCAAGACGGGGGGGCGCTGGGCACAGATACGCAGTATTTT	CASSQDGGALGTDTQYF
16	TRBD2	TRBV10-1	NA	TRBJ2-1	TGCGCCAGCAGTGAGTCTACTAGCGGGTCCTACAATGAGCAGTTCTTC	CASSESTSGSYNEQFF
15	NA	TRBV4-3	once	TRBJ1-1	TGCGCCAGCAGCCAAGATAAGGGGCCGGACACTGAAGCTTTCTTT	CASSQDKGPDTEAFF
12	TRBD1	TRBV19	NA	TRBJ1-2	TGTGCCAGTAGACACAGGGGAGATGGCTACACCTTC	CASRHRGDGYTF
13	NA	TRBV13	NA	TRBJ2-5	TGTGCCAGCAGCCCTCCCGGTCAGGGCACCCAGTACTTC	CASSPPGQGTQYF
15	NA	TRBV2	NA	TRBJ2-7	TGTGCCACTCCGCCCAACGGGTTAGCTTTAGGGGGGCAGTACTTC	CATPPNGLALGGQYF
16	NA	TRBV28	NA	TRBJ2-5	TGTGCCAGCAGTTTTTCCACCTCGAGGATACAAGAGACCCAGTACTTC	CASSFSTSRIQETQYF
17	TRBD2	TRBV4-3	NA	TRBJ2-3	TGCGCCAGCAGCCAAGATCTTTCTAGCGGAGACACAGATACGCAGTATTTT	CASSQDLSSGDTDTQYF
16	TRBD2	TRBV2	NA	TRBJ2-3	TGTGCCAGCAGCCGGAGCGGGGGGGCCTCAAGAGATACGCAGTATTTT	CASSRSGGASRDTQYF
13	TRBD1	TRBV19	NA	TRBJ1-2	TGTGCCAGTTCGGGGGACAGCTTCTATGGCTACACCTTC	CASSGDSFYGYTF
15	NA	TRBV19	NA	TRBJ1-6	TGTGCCAGTAGTCCGCAGGGGAACAGAGGATCACCCCTCCACTTT	CASSPQGNRGSPLHF
15	TRBD1	TRBV6-1	NA	TRBJ2-1	TGTGCCAGCAGTGAAGCGGGACAGGGGAGGAATGAGCAGTTCTTC	CASSEAGQGRNEQFF
14	TRBD1	TRBV18	NA	TRBJ1-2	TGTGCCAGCTCACCAAGCGGACAGGGATTTGGCTACACCTTC	CASSPSGQGFGYTF
13	TRBD1	TRBV25-1	NA	TRBJ2-7	TGTGCCAGCACGACAGGGACCTCCTACGAGCAGTACTTC	CASTTGTSYEQYF
16	TRBD2	TRBV5-1	NA	TRBJ2-5	TGCGCCAGCAGCTCTAGACTAGCGGGGTTACAAGAGACCCAGTACTTC	CASSSRLAGLQETQYF
11	NA	TRBV7-9	once	TRBJ2-5	TGTGCCAGCAGCTTCATAGAGACCCAGTACTTC	CASSFIETQYF
14	NA	TRBV5-1	NA	TRBJ2-2	TGCGCCAGCAGCCCAGGAGGGCCCACCGGGGAGCTGTTTTTT	CASSPGGPTGELFF
17	TRBD2	TRBV5-1	once	TRBJ2-3	TGCGCCAGCAGCTTGGTTAAAACGGGGGGTAGCACAGATACGCAGTATTTT	CASSLVKTGGSTDTQYF
14	TRBD1	TRBV6-6	NA	TRBJ1-2	TGTGCCAGCAGTGCTACAGGGGGCGAGGATGGCTACACCTTC	CASSATGGEDGYTF
19	TRBD2	TRBV4-2	NA	TRBJ2-7	TGTGCCAGCAGCCAAGATTCGAATAGCGGGAGGTCATCTGCCTACGAGCAGTACTTC	CASSQDSNSGRSSAYEQYF
13	NA	TRBV29-1	NA	TRBJ2-7	TGCAGCGTTGAAGACCCGAGCTCCTACGAGCAGTACTTC	CSVEDPSSYEQYF
15	TRBD2	TRBV24-1	NA	TRBJ2-3	TGTGCCACCAGAACGGGACTAGCAGTAACAGATACGCAGTATTTT	CATRTGLAVTDTQYF
15	NA	TRBV7-8	NA	TRBJ1-4	TGTGCCAGCAGCTTCTACAGGGAGTACGAGGAAAAACTGTTTTTT	CASSFYREYEEKLFF
13	NA	TRBV4-1	NA	TRBJ2-7	TGCGCCAGCAGCCAAGCTTTAATATACGAGCAGTACTTC	CASSQALIYEQYF
15	TRBD1	TRBV25-1	NA	TRBJ1-3	TGTGCCAGCAGTTTCTCAGGGGGCTCTGGAAACACCATATATTTT	CASSFSGGSGNTIYF
14	TRBD1	TRBV7-2	NA	TRBJ2-7	TGTGCCAGCAGCTCACAATGGACAGGGGGGGAGCAGTACTTC	CASSSQWTGGEQYF
13	NA	TRBV29-1	NA	TRBJ2-5	TGCAGCGTTGGACCCCTACAGGGAGAGACCCAGTACTTC	CSVGPLQGETQYF
14	NA	TRBV10-3	NA	TRBJ2-5	TGTGCCATCAGTGCGAGGCCAGGGCAAGAGACCCAGTACTTC	CAISARPGQETQYF
18	TRBD1	TRBV15	NA	TRBJ1-5	TGTGCCACCAGCAGAGATACAGGGGAAGGTCTTAGCAATCAGCCCCAGCATTTT	CATSRDTGEGLSNQPQHF
16	TRBD2	TRBV2	NA	TRBJ2-7	TGTGCCAGCAGTGGGGGCTGGGCTAGCGGGAGCTACGAGCAGTACTTC	CASSGGWASGSYEQYF
14	NA	TRBV14	once	TRBJ1-2	TGTGCCAGCAGCCAAGATAGTGGGCAGTATGGCTACACCTTC	CASSQDSGQYGYTF
16	NA	TRBV25-1	NA	TRBJ1-4	TGTGCCAGCAGTGAATATATTCCAGGGTTAAGTGAAAAACTGTTTTTT	CASSEYIPGLSEKLFF
15	TRBD1	TRBV5-4	few	TRBJ2-7	TGTGCCAGCAGTTACCCCGGGACAGCTACCTACGAGCAGTACTTC	CASSYPGTATYEQYF
15	NA	TRBV5-5	NA	TRBJ2-1	TGTGCCAGCAGCTTGGGGGGGCGTTTAGGAAATGAGCAGTTCTTC	CASSLGGRLGNEQFF
18	TRBD2	TRBV30	NA	TRBJ2-2	TGTGCCTGGAGCGGCCTAGCGGGAGGGTTCGCGAACACCGGGGAGCTGTTTTTT	CAWSGLAGGFANTGELFF
16	NA	TRBV7-8	NA	TRBJ2-5	TGTGCCAGCAGCCAGACCGCTGAAGCGCCCCGAGAGACCCAGTACTTC	CASSQTAEAPRETQYF
15	NA	TRBV27	NA	TRBJ2-5	TGTGCCAGCAGTTCGGGCAGGGGAAACCAAGAGACCCAGTACTTC	CASSSGRGNQETQYF
14	NA	TRBV28	once	TRBJ1-5	TGTGCCAGCAGTTTTACAGATAGCAATCAGCCCCAGCATTTT	CASSFTDSNQPQHF
14	NA	TRBV9	NA	TRBJ1-2	TGTGCCAGCAGCGTAGACGTCGGTACCTATGGCTACACCTTC	CASSVDVGTYGYTF
14	NA	TRBV6-5	NA	TRBJ1-2	TGTGCCAGCAGTCCGGAAATCAGGGGCTATGGCTACACCTTC	CASSPEIRGYGYTF
13	NA	TRBV19	NA	TRBJ1-1	TGTGCCACTTCCTACCAAGTCTCCACTGAAGCTTTCTTT	CATSYQVSTEAFF
16	NA	TRBV7-3	NA	TRBJ2-1	TGTGCCAGCAGCCCGGCCGGTGGGGCGTCCTACAATGAGCAGTTCTTC	CASSPAGGASYNEQFF
14	NA	TRBV10-1	once	TRBJ2-5	TGCGCCAGCAGTATGGCGGGTCCCCTGGAAACCCAGTACTTC	CASSMAGPLETQYF
16	NA	TRBV28	once	TRBJ1-5	TGTGCCAGCAGTCAAGACAGGAGCAGCCGCAATCAGCCCCAGCATTTT	CASSQDRSSRNQPQHF
16	NA	TRBV7-5	NA	TRBJ2-2	TGTGCCAGAACCCGTCCTAAGCGGAGGAACACCGGGGAGCTGTTTTTT	CARTRPKRRNTGELFF
13	TRBD1	TRBV5-5	once	TRBJ1-5	TGTGCCAGCAGGACAGGGGATGGTCAGCCCCAGCATTTT	CASRTGDGQPQHF
16	TRBD1	TRBV19	NA	TRBJ1-5	TGTGCCAGTACCCTGGGGACAGGATATAGCAATCAGCCCCAGCATTTT	CASTLGTGYSNQPQHF
17	NA	TRBV30	NA	TRBJ2-1	TGTGCCTGGAGTAGTTTAAGCTCTAGCCGACTATACAATGAGCAGTTCTTC	CAWSSLSSSRLYNEQFF
15	NA	TRBV5-6	NA	TRBJ1-1	TGTGCCAGCAGCACCGAAAAGGCAGGGCAAACTGAAGCTTTCTTT	CASSTEKAGQTEAFF
12	NA	TRBV28	NA	TRBJ2-3	TGTGCCGCCGGGACTCCTAAAGATACGCAGTATTTT	CAAGTPKDTQYF
14	NA	TRBV19	NA	TRBJ2-1	TGTGCCAGTAGTATAGGCCCAGGGGCTCGTGAGCAGTTCTTC	CASSIGPGAREQFF